This T cell receptor (beta chain) was obtained from a study of cytomegalovirus exposure and HLA in healthy donors. Study observations and caveats: Researchers catalogued some 160 TCR beta chains as cytomegalovirus-associated. Apparent HLA restriction characterized most CMV-associated TCR beta chains in a later analysis.

This CDR3 region has 14 residues. After removal of 4 bases from V and 7 bases from J, the junction contained 8 bases not matched to a gene. CDR1 SGHDT and CDR2 YYEEEE come from the germline V gene. 13 Jbeta primers and 60 Vbeta primers were used for the PCR. The table came from immunoSEQ multiplex PCR; TCRdb's copy has only in-frame clones and leaves some out. The top ten clones hold about 2.1% of a sample with around 100,000 clones, roughly 80% of them seen once. About this clone itself: Its antigen is not known.

The sequencing input was PBMCs. The chain links TRBV5-6 to TRBJ1-2, with TRBD1 matching 9 bases. The receptor was isolated from a man aged 18 to 29 in good health and CMV-seronegative. The CDR3, as DNA: TGTGCCAGCAGCGATACAGGGGGCGCGGGTGGCTACACCTTC. Amino acids: CASSDTGGAGGYTF.